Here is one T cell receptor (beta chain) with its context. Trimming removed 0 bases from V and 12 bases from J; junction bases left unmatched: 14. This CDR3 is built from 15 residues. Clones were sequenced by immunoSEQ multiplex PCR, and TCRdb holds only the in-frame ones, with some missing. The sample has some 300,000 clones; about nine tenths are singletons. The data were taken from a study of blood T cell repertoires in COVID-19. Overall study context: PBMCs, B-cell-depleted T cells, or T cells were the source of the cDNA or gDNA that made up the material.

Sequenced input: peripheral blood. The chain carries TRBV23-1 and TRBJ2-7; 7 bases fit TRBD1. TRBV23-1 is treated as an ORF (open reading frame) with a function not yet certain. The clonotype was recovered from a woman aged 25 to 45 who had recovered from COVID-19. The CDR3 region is CASSQSSRELGQSYF. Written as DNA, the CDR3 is TGCGCCAGCAGTCAATCGAGTAGGGAATTGGGACAGTCGTACTTC.